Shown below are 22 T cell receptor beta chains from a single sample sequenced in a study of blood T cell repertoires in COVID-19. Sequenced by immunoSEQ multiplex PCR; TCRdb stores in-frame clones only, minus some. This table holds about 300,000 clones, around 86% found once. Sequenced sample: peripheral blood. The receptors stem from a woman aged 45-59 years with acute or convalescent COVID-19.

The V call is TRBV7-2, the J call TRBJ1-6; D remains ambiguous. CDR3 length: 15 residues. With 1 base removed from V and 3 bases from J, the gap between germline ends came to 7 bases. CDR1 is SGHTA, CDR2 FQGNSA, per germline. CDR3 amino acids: CASSLDSFYNSPLHF. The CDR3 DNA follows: TGTGCCAGCAGCTTAGACAGTTTCTATAATTCACCCCTCCACTTT.

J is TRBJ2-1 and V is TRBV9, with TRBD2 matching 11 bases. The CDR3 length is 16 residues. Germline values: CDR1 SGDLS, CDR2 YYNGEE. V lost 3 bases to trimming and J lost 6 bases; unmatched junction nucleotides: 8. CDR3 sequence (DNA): TGTGCCAGCAGCGCCTTACTAGCGGGAGTTCCCAATGAGCAGTTCTTC. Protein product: CASSALLAGVPNEQFF.

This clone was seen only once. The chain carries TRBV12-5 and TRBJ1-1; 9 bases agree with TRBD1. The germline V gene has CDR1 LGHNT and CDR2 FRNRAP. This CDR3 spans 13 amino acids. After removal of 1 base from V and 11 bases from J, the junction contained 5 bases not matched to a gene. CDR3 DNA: TGTGCTAGTGGTTTGGACTCGACAGGGGGGGCTTTCTTT. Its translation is CASGLDSTGGAFF.

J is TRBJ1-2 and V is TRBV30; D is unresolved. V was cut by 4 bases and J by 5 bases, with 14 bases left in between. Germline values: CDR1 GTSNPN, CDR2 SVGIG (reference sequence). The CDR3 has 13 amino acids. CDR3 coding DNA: TGTGCCTGGACAGCCCAGGCGGGATATGGCTACACCTTC. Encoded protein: CAWTAQAGYGYTF.

The CDR3 protein is CASFGQGDRDTQYF. The CDR3 nucleotides are TGCGCCAGCTTTGGACAGGGAGACAGAGATACGCAGTATTTT. The V call is TRBV5-1, the J call TRBJ2-3; TRBD1 matches 8 bases. V lost 7 bases and J lost 5; bases outside the gene matches: 9. This CDR3 is built from 14 residues. Germline V CDR1 and CDR2: SGHRS, YFSETQ.

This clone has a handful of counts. CDR3: CASSQGTERNQPQHF. CDR3 DNA: TGCGCCAGCAGCCAAGGGACAGAGCGCAATCAGCCCCAGCATTTT. The chain combines TRBV4-3 with TRBJ1-5; TRBD1 might be the D (6 bases). The CDR3 length is 15 residues. Trimming pared 1 base from V and 2 bases from J, leaving 9 bases between. Germline CDR1 and CDR2: LGHNA and YSLEER.

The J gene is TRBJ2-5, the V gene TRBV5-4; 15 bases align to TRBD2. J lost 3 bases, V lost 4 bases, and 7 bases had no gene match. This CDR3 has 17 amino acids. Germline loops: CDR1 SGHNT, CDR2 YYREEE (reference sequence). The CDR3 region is CASSPGLAGGAKETQYF. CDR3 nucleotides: TGTGCCAGCAGCCCTGGACTAGCGGGAGGGGCAAAAGAGACCCAGTACTTC.

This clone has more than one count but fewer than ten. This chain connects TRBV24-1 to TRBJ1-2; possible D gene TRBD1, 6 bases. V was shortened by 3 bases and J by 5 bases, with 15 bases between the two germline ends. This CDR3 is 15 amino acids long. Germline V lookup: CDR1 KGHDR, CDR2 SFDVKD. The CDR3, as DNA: TGTGCCACCAGTGATGGAACGGGACAAAGTTATGGCTACACCTTC. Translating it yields CATSDGTGQSYGYTF.

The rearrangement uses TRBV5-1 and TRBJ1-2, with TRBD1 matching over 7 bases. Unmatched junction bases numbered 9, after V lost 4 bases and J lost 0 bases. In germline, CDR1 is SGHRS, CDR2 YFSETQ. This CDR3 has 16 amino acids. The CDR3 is CASSQRTGTTNYGYTF. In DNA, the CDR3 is TGCGCCAGCAGCCAAAGGACAGGAACGACTAACTATGGCTACACCTTC.

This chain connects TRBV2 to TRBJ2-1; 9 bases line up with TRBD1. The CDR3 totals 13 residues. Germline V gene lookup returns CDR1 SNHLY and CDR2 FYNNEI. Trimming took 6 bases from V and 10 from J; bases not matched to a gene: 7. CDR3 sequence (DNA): TGTGCCAGCAGCAACTTAGGGACAGGGGAGCAGTTCTTC. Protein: CASSNLGTGEQFF.

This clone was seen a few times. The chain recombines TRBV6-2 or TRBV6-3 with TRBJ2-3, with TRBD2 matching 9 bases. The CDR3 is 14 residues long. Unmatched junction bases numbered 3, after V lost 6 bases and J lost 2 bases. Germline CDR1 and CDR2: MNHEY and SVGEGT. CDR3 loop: CASRPSGDTDTQYF. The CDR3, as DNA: TGTGCCAGCAGGCCTAGCGGGGACACAGATACGCAGTATTTT.

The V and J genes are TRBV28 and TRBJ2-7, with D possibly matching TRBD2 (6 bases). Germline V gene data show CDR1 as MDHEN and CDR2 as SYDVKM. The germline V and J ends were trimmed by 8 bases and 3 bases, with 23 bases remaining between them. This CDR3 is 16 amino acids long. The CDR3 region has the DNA TGTGCCAGCGTCTCGGGAGTTGGGGTCACGAGCTACGAGCAGTACTTC. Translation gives CASVSGVGVTSYEQYF.

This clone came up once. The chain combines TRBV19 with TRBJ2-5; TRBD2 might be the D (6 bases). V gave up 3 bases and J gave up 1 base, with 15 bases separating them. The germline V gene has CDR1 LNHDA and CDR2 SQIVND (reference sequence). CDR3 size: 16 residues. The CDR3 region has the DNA TGTGCCAGTAGTATTGGAGGGAGAGGCCTCCAAGAGACCCAGTACTTC. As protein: CASSIGGRGLQETQYF.

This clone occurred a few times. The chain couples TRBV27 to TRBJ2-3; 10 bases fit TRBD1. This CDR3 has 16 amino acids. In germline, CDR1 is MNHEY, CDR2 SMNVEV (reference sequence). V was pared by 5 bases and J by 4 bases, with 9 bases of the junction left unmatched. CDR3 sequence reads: CASSPRTGQGSDTQYF. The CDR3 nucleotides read TGTGCCAGCAGTCCGCGGACGGGACAGGGGTCAGATACGCAGTATTTT.

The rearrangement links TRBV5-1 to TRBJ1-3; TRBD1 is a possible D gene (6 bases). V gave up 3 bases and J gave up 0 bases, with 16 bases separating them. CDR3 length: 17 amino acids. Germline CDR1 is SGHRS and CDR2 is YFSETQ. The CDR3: CASSWTDSRSSGNTIYF. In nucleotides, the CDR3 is TGCGCCAGCAGCTGGACAGATTCCAGGTCCTCTGGAAACACCATATATTTT.

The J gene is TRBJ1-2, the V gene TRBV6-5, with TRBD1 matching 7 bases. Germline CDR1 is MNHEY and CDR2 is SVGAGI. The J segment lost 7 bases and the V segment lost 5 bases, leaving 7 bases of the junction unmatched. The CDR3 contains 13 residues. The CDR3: CASSLTGSGGYTF. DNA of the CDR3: TGTGCCAGCAGTCTGACAGGGAGCGGTGGCTACACCTTC.

CDR3 region: CASSFTNSQETQYF. CDR3 in DNA: TGTGCCAGCAGTTTTACAAACAGCCAAGAGACCCAGTACTTC. The V and J genes are TRBV28 and TRBJ2-5; D unclear. Trimming pared 3 bases from V and 1 base from J, leaving 9 bases between. The CDR3 has 14 amino acids. The germline V gene has CDR1 MDHEN and CDR2 SYDVKM.

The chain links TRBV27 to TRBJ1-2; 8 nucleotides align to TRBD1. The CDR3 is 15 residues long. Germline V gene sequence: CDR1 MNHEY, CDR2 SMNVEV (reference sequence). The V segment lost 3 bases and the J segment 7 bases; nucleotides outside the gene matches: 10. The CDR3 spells CASSLSLTGELGYTF. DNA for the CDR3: TGTGCCAGCAGTTTGAGCCTGACAGGGGAACTTGGCTACACCTTC.

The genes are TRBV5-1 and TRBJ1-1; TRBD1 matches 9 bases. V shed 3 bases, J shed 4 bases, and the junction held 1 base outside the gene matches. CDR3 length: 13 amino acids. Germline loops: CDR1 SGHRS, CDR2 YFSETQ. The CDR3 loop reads CASSSTGGTEAFF. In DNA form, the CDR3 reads TGCGCCAGCAGCTCGACAGGGGGCACTGAAGCTTTCTTT.

This chain's CDR3 is CASYSQISPKKDRKETQYF. The CDR3 DNA sequence: TGTGCCAGCTACAGTCAGATATCCCCAAAGAAGGACAGGAAAGAGACCCAGTACTTC. The chain has TRBV19 and TRBJ2-5; TRBD1 matches at 7 bases. The CDR3 consists of 19 residues. Looked up from germline, CDR1 is LNHDA and CDR2 is SQIVND (reference sequence). After removal of 9 bases from V and 3 bases from J, the junction contained 25 bases not matched to a gene.

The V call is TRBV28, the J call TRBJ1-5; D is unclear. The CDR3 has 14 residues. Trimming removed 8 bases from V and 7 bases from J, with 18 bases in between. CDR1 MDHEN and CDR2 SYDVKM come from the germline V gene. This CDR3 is CASCFSHTGQPQHF. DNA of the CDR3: TGTGCCAGCTGCTTTTCGCATACGGGACAGCCCCAGCATTTT.

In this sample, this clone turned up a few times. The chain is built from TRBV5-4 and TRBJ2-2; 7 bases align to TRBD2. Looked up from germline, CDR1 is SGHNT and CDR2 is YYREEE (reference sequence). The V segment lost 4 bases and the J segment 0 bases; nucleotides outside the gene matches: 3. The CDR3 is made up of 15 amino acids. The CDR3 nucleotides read TGTGCCAGCAGCGCGGGACTAACGAACACCGGGGAGCTGTTTTTT. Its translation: CASSAGLTNTGELFF.